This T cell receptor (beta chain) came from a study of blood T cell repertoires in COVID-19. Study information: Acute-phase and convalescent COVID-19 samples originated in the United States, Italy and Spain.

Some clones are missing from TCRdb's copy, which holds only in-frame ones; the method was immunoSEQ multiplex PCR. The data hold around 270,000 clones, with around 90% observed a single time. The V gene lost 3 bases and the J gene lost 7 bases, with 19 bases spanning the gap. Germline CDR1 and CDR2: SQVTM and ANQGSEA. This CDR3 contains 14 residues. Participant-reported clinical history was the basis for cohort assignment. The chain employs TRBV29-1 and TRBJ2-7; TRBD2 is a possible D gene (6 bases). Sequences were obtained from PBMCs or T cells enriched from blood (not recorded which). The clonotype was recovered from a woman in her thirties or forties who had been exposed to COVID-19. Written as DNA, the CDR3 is TGCAGCGTTGAGGGAGGTCCCCTGAGTCTGGAGCAGTACTTC. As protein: CSVEGGPLSLEQYF.